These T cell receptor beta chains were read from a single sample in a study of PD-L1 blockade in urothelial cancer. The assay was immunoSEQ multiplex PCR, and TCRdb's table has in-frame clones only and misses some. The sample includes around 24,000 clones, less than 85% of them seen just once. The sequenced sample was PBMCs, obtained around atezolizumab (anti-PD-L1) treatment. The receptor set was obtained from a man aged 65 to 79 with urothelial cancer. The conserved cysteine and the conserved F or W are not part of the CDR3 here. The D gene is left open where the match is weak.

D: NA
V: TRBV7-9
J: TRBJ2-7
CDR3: ASSLGSLGRGSYEQY

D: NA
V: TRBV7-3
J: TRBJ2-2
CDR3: ASSLGGHGELF

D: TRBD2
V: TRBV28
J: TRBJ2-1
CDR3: ASIQAGPVTLEQF

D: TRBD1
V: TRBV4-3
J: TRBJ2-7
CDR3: ASSQEEDRGHEQY

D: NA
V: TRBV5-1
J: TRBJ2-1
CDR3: ASSLAEAAYNEQF

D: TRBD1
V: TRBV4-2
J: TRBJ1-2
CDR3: ASEGQGYGYT

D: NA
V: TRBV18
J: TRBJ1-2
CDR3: ASSLGTTYGYT

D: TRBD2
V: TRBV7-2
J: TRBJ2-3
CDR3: ASSLPTSGTDTQY

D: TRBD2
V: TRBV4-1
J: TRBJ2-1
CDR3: ASSQVRGRAVYNEQF

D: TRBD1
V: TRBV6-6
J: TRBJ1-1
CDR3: ASSLTGGNTEAF

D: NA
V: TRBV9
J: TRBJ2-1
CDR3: ASSVEWYSEQF

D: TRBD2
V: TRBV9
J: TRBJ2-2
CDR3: ASTTGGGGNTGELF

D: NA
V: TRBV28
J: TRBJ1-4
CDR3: ASTPPRGKLF

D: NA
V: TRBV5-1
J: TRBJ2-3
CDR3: ASSLAGRGTQY

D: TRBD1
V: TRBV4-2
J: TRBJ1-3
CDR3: ASSPQGGGDGNTIY

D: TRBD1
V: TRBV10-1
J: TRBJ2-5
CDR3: ASSEGTGGSGKTQY

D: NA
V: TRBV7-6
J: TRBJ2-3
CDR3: ASSPVSPPDTQY

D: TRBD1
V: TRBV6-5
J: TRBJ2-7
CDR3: ASRWTGDPYEQY

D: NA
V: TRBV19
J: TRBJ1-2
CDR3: ASSIALRRGANYGYT

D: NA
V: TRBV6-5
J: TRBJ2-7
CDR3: ASSYSGTQYEQY

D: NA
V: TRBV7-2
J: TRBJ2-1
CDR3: ASSGPAGGPRNEQF

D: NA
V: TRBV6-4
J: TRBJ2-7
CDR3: ASSEFTGGFYEQY

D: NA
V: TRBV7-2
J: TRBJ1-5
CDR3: ASSFGQGSNQPQH

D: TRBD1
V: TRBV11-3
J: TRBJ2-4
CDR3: ASSLQGAKNIQY

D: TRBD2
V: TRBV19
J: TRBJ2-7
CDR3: ASSQGLAVEQY

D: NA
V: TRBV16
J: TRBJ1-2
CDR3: ASSPHARVAYGYT

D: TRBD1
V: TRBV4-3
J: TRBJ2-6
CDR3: ASSQDWVGDSYSSGANVLT

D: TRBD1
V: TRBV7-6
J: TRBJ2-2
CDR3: ASSLGRDRVNTGELF

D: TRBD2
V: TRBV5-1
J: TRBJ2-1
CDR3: ASSTGLAGTRLVGNEQF

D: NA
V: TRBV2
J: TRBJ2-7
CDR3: ASTKRSYEQY

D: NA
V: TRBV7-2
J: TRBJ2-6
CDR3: ASSSNRDSGANVLT

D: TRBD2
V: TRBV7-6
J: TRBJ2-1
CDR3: ASSFETSGHNEQF

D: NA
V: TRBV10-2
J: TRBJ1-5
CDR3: ASSEVGGSQPQH

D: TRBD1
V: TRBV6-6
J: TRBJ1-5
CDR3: ASTSGTGNNQPQH

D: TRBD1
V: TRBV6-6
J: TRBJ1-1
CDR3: ASSYSLGQGLRAF

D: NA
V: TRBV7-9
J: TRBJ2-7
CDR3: ASSSGGRYEQY

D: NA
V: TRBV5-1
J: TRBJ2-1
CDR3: ASSLTGRTDYNEQF

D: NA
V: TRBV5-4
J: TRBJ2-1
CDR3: ASSLSGPGEQF

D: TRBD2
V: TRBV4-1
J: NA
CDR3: ASSQDSPTSGSPTSYEQY

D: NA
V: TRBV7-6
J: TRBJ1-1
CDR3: ASSLRWGVEGTEAF

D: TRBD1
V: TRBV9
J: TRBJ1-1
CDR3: ASSLVGTANTEAF

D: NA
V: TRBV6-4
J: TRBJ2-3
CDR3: ASSDSSRGSTDTQY

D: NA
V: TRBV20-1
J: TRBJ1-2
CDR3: SASGIWGYT

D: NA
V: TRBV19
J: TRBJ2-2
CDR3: ASSIVPGVGGELF

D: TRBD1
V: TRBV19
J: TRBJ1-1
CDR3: ASNRDRENTEAF

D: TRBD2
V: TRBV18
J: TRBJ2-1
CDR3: ASSPSGTLGYNEQF

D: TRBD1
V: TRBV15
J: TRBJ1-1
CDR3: ATSREPGGFVRNTEAF

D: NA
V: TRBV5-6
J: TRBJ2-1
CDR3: ASSLEWDKQF

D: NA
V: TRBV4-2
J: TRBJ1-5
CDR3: ASSPQGFGQPQH

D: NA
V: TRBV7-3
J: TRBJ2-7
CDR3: ASSFGSSYEQY

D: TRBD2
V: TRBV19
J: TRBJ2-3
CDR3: ASSLVWLAGVSRTDTQY